This record covers a single TCR beta chain. Time point here: peripheral blood 6 weeks after treatment start. The data belong to a study of PD-L1 blockade in urothelial cancer. Study-level information: The study started patients on atezolizumab in the mid-2010s, giving 1,200 mg intravenously every 3 weeks.

The CDR3 contains 14 residues. In germline, CDR1 is MRHNA, CDR2 SNTAGT. The V segment lost 5 bases and the J segment 4 bases; nucleotides outside the gene matches: 3. Repertoires were generated with immunoSEQ multiplex PCR, while TCRdb's copy carries only in-frame clones and drops some. The data hold about 130,000 clones, with roughly 86% observed a single time. The receptor was isolated from a middle-aged man with urothelial cancer. The chain joins TRBV6-4 to TRBJ2-2; 8 bases are a match to TRBD2. The sequences come from PBMCs, collected around atezolizumab (anti-PD-L1) treatment. The CDR3 DNA sequence: TGTGCCAGCAGTCGGGAGGGGAGCACCGGGGAGCTGTTTTTT. Translated, it gives CASSREGSTGELFF.